This TCR beta chain came from a study of T cells in tuberculosis. Study-level points and caveats: Low-affinity CD1B-GMM tetramer-binding T cells may have been missed.

Cells were sorted from thawed PBMC rested overnight and stained with GMM-loaded CD1B tetramer, viability dye and anti-CD3. CD1B tetramers were loaded with Rhodococcus equi-derived C32 glucose monomycolate. CD14-expressing monocytes were removed from PBMC before cryopreservation and sorting. No alpha-beta pairing information exists for these sequences. Here immunoSEQ multiplex PCR was the method, and the copy in TCRdb shows in-frame clones only, minus some. The sample holds about 88,000 clones, roughly 90% seen once. The J segment lost 10 bases and the V segment lost 4 bases, leaving 10 bases of the junction unmatched. CDR1 MNHEY and CDR2 SVGAGI come from the germline V gene. CDR3 length equals 15 residues.

The specimen was CD1b-GMM tetramer-negative cells sorted from PBMCs. The rearrangement uses TRBV6-5 and TRBJ2-1; 10 bases are a match to TRBD1. The clonotype comes from an adult woman with latent tuberculosis. DNA of the CDR3: TGTGCCAGCAGTTCGACCGGGACAGGGGCTAAAGAGCAGTTCTTC. Its translation is CASSSTGTGAKEQFF.